The clone carrying this T cell receptor (beta chain) appeared a few times. Its antigen is undetermined. The source of the sample is a study of blood T cells in healthy people across ages. Study-level findings and limits: With donor CMV status unknown, expanded clonotype changes were possibly confounded. Researchers judged that diversity estimates from one million T cells fell short of true values.

CDR3 length: 13 residues. In germline, CDR1 is DFQATT, CDR2 SNEGSKA (reference sequence). The V end was cut by 3 bases, the J end by 2 bases, with 11 bases between. A minimum of 6 micrograms of total RNA was extracted per sample. Combining a sample-barcoded 5' primer with a J-beta primer mix, a second PCR ran for roughly 7 to 12 cycles. One entry per CDR3 protein results from TCRdb running MiXCR on the 5' RACE reads. The sample records more than 650,000 distinct CDR3 sequences, about 48% being singletons. Sequenced input: blood. The TCR was taken from a man at least 80 years old in good health. V is TRBV20-1 and J is TRBJ2-7; D uncertain. CDR3 sequence reads: CSASWVLAYEQYF. CDR3 in DNA: TGCAGTGCTAGCTGGGTGCTAGCCTACGAGCAGTACTTC.